Shown below are 23 T cell receptor beta chains from a single sample sequenced in a study of T cells in Graves' hyperthyroidism and ophthalmopathy (dated by TCRdb to between 2018 and 2020). The library was built by means of multiplex PCR. Sequencing was performed on an Illumina HiSeq 2000. Amplification of TCR beta CDR3 regions was carried out from RNA transcripts. For the first round of RT-PCR on the TCR CDR3, the HTBI primer set was used together with the Qiagen OneStep RT-PCR kit. Starting from the raw public reads, TCRdb applied fastp trimming at Q25, assembled clones with MiXCR and retained in-frame beta chains. One record per CDR3 amino acid sequence lists the most common genes and DNA. Here the sample has around 690,000 distinct CDR3 sequences; more than 20% occur a single time. About 34% of the sample rests with the top ten. Sequencing was performed on blood. The receptors were gathered from a man under 40 with Graves' ophthalmopathy.

This chain joins TRBV27 and TRBJ2-7; 9 bases align to TRBD1. Germline assignment: CDR1 MNHEY and CDR2 SMNVEV (reference sequence). V dropped 7 bases and J dropped 4; count of bases not matched to a gene: 8. The CDR3 covers 14 residues. CDR3 amino acids: CASKSGGQGYEQYF. The CDR3, as DNA: TGTGCCAGCAAGTCCGGGGGACAGGGATACGAGCAGTACTTC.

CDR3 coding DNA: TGTGCCAGCTCACTTTCCCGGGACAGGGGGCGCGAAAAACTGTTTTTT. Translating it yields CASSLSRDRGREKLFF. The chain has TRBV18 and TRBJ1-4; 12 bases align to TRBD1. The CDR3 is 16 amino acids. J was trimmed by 8 bases and V by 4 bases; bases with no gene match: 8. CDR1 and CDR2 from the germline V gene are KGHSH and LQKENI.

Turning to this clonotype: A much larger clone differs from this one at a single base, so this may be a read error. The chain has TRBV28 and TRBJ2-3; D ambiguous. Germline V gene sequence: CDR1 MDHEN, CDR2 SYDVKM. This CDR3 region has 14 residues. Trimming took off 7 bases at V and 2 bases at J, with 13 bases between the two ends. The CDR3 loop is CASKGWAFTDTQYF. CDR3 nucleotide sequence: TGTGCCAGCAAGGGCTGGGCCTTCACAGATACGCAGTATTTT.

The rearrangement links TRBV5-1 to TRBJ2-7, with D perhaps assigned TRBD1 or TRBD2 (6 bases each). V was trimmed by 6 bases and J by 5 bases, leaving 21 bases between them. From germline, CDR1 is SGHRS and CDR2 YFSETQ. CDR3 size: 15 residues. The CDR3 region is CASKRPYRGEDEQYF. The CDR3 nucleotides are TGCGCCAGCAAACGCCCTTATAGGGGGGAAGACGAGCAGTACTTC.

For this clonotype: Given a much more abundant clone one base away, this may be a read error. J is TRBJ2-7 and V is TRBV6-2 or TRBV6-3; possibly TRBD1 or TRBD2 for D (6 bases each). The CDR3 has 14 residues. Germline V gives CDR1 MNHEY, CDR2 SVGEGT. The CDR3 sequence: CASSYEGGGNEQSF. CDR3 bases: TGTGCCAGCAGTTACGAGGGGGGAGGAAACGAGCAGTCCTTC.

This clonotype has a count of ten or more. This chain links TRBV7-3 with TRBJ2-1, with D tentatively TRBD1 (6 bases). The V gene's germline CDR1 is SGHTA and CDR2 FQGTGA. V dropped 2 bases and J dropped 10 bases, with 27 bases sitting between them. This CDR3 region has 18 residues. This chain's CDR3 is CASSLGSSGRGWSGEQFF. CDR3 in DNA: TGTGCCAGCAGCTTAGGGTCATCGGGCAGGGGCTGGTCAGGGGAGCAGTTCTTC.

In its sample, this clonotype was seen many times. The chain combines TRBV3-1 with TRBJ1-2; D is ambiguous. This CDR3 is built from 14 residues. Trimming cost V 5 bases and J 8 bases, with 18 bases left between them. Germline V CDR1 and CDR2: LGHDT, YNNKEL (reference sequence). CDR3 nucleotide sequence: TGTGCCAGCAGCTCGATTCATGACTTTGGGGGCTACACCTTC. It encodes CASSSIHDFGGYTF.

This chain joins TRBV2 and TRBJ2-2; D is uncertain. The CDR3 is 15 amino acids. V was pared by 6 bases and J by 0 bases, with 11 bases between. Germline V gene data show CDR1 as SNHLY and CDR2 as FYNNEI. The CDR3 nucleotides read TGTGCCAGCAGGAATAGCATTTCGAACACCGGGGAGCTGTTTTTT. Its translation is CASRNSISNTGELFF. Combining the CDR3 with reference TRBV2 and TRBJ2-2 gives the whole variable domain EPEVTQTPSHQVTQMGQEVILRCVPISNHLYFYWYRQILGQKVEFLVSFYNNEISEKSEIFDDQFSVERPDGSNFTLKIRSTKLEDSAMYFCASRNSISNTGELFFGEGSRLTVL.

The chain is built from TRBV6-2 or TRBV6-3 and TRBJ2-7; no reliable D call. The CDR3 is 14 residues long. V lost 5 bases and J 2 bases, leaving 13 bases between the germline ends. In germline, CDR1 is MNHEY, CDR2 SVGEGT. The CDR3 DNA reads TGTGCCAGCAGTCCCTCCAGCTTCGCCTACGAGCAGTACTTC. This codes for CASSPSSFAYEQYF.

Ten or more counts support this clonotype. The chain recombines TRBV29-1 with TRBJ1-4; tentative D call: TRBD1 (6 bases). V lost 4 bases and J 10 bases, leaving 22 bases between the germline ends. Per germline, CDR1 SQVTM and CDR2 ANQGSEA. This CDR3 has 15 residues. The DNA of the CDR3 is TGCAGCGTTGCCATGGACAGTTTCCCTTACGGAAAACTGTTTTTT. It translates to CSVAMDSFPYGKLFF. Full variable domain (rest looked up from reference TRBV29-1 and TRBJ1-4): SAVISQKPSRDICQRGTSLTIQCQVDSQVTMMFWYRQQPGQSLTLIATANQGSEATYESGFVIDKFPISRPNLTFSTLTVSNMSPEDSSIYLCSVAMDSFPYGKLFFGSGTQLSVL.

This clonotype turned up a few times. This rearrangement joins TRBV12-3 or TRBV12-4 to TRBJ2-1; the D gene is possibly TRBD1 (5 bases). V was shortened by 1 base and J by 8 bases, with 12 bases between the two germline ends. CDR3 size: 14 residues. The CDR3 region has the DNA TGTGCCAGCAGTTTAGTAGCCAGGGCCGATGAGCAGTTCTTC. This encodes CASSLVARADEQFF.

The chain couples TRBV4-3 to TRBJ1-3; TRBD1 matches at 7 bases. After removal of 1 base from V and 0 bases from J, the junction contained 3 bases not matched to a gene. Germline-derived CDR1 and CDR2 are LGHNA and YSLEER. There are 16 residues in the CDR3. The CDR3 nucleotides are TGCGCCAGCAGCCAAGTAGGACAGGACTCTGGAAACACCATATATTTT. As protein: CASSQVGQDSGNTIYF.

This clonotype was seen many times. This chain links TRBV28 with TRBJ2-1, with D possibly TRBD2 on 5 matching bases. Germline CDR1 reads MDHEN; CDR2 reads SYDVKM. There are 15 residues in the CDR3. V gave up 3 bases and J gave up 4 bases, with 13 bases separating them. The CDR3 loop is CASSFWASSYNEQFF. The CDR3 DNA sequence: TGTGCCAGCAGTTTCTGGGCTAGCTCATACAATGAGCAGTTCTTC.

This clonotype appeared many times. V is TRBV4-1 and J is TRBJ2-6; unclear D gene. The V end lost 1 base, the J end lost 0 bases, and 4 bases lay between the germline ends. This CDR3 region has 15 residues. Germline loops: CDR1 MGHRA, CDR2 YSYEKL. The CDR3 nucleotides read TGCGCCAGCAGCCAAGGGAGCTCTGGGGCCAACGTCCTGACTTTC. This gives the protein CASSQGSSGANVLTF.

The rearrangement joins TRBV20-1 to TRBJ1-1; unclear D gene. Per germline, CDR1 DFQATT and CDR2 SNEGSKA (reference sequence). Between the trimmed V and J ends, which lost 4 bases and 7 bases, there was a span of 13 bases. The CDR3 consists of 12 residues. In DNA, the CDR3 is TGCAGTGCTATGATGGCCGCATTTGAAGCTTTCTTT. Protein product: CSAMMAAFEAFF.

The chain links TRBV29-1 to TRBJ2-5; D gene unclear. Germline V gene lookup returns CDR1 SQVTM and CDR2 ANQGSEA. CDR3 size: 17 residues. Trimming left V 2 bases short and J 3 bases short, with 22 bases between. The CDR3 nucleotides are TGCAGCGTTGAACGGCCCTTGGTAGCCAACCAGAAAGAGACCCAGTACTTC. Its translation is CSVERPLVANQKETQYF.

A few counts support this clonotype. The gene calls are TRBV4-1 and TRBJ2-1, with 11 nucleotides matching TRBD2. Germline V gives CDR1 MGHRA, CDR2 YSYEKL. The J segment lost 3 bases and the V segment lost 4 bases, leaving 14 bases of the junction unmatched. The CDR3 has 19 residues. The CDR3 loop reads CASSPQPIAGGPRYNEQFF. CDR3 sequence (DNA): TGCGCCAGCAGCCCCCAGCCAATAGCGGGAGGGCCCCGCTACAATGAGCAGTTCTTC.

The chain joins TRBV6-2 or TRBV6-3 to TRBJ2-7, with 7 bases identical to TRBD1. Trimming at V came to 0 bases and at J to 5 bases, leaving 1 base not matched to a gene. Germline-derived CDR1 and CDR2 are MNHEY and SVGEGT. CDR3 length equals 13 residues. For the CDR3, the DNA is TGTGCCAGCAGTTACTCGACAGGGCACGAGCAGTACTTC. This gives the protein CASSYSTGHEQYF.

This clonotype has only a few counts. V and J are TRBV28 and TRBJ1-2; D is unresolved. Germline CDR1 reads MDHEN; CDR2 reads SYDVKM. With 8 bases removed from V and 8 bases from J, the gap between germline ends came to 15 bases. The CDR3 has 12 residues. CDR3 DNA: TGTGCCAGCTCCCTTTTAGCTCAGGGCTACACCTTC. Translated: CASSLLAQGYTF.

This clonotype was detected a few times. The gene calls are TRBV12-3 or TRBV12-4 and TRBJ1-5; D is uncertain. The CDR3 length is 13 residues. V was clipped by 2 bases and J by 4 bases, with 6 bases between them. The CDR3 DNA reads TGTGCCAGCAGTTTACAGCGAAATCAGCCCCAGCATTTT. Protein: CASSLQRNQPQHF.

This rearrangement joins TRBV18 to TRBJ2-1; the D is unclear. Trimming removed 2 bases at V and 6 bases at J, with 11 bases between. The V gene's germline CDR1 is KGHSH and CDR2 LQKENI. There are 14 residues in the CDR3. The CDR3 region is CASSPGAQINEQFF. CDR3 nucleotide sequence: TGTGCCAGCTCACCAGGAGCGCAGATCAATGAGCAGTTCTTC.

This clonotype was recorded many times. The rearrangement joins TRBV5-1 to TRBJ2-3, with D perhaps given as TRBD1 or TRBD2 (5 bases each). Germline CDR1 SGHRS, CDR2 YFSETQ. With 3 bases removed from V and 3 bases from J, the gap between germline ends came to 14 bases. There are 15 residues in the CDR3. The CDR3 region has the DNA TGCGCCAGCAGCTCGGGGCCAAGCAGAACAGATACGCAGTATTTT. This gives the protein CASSSGPSRTDTQYF.

The CDR3 bases are TGTGCCACCAGTGATTACGTGGGAGCGGTCAATGAGCAGTTCTTC. As protein: CATSDYVGAVNEQFF. The genes are TRBV24-1 and TRBJ2-1; D is possibly TRBD2 (5 bases). Trimming cost V 2 bases and J 6 bases, with 13 bases left between them. Germline V CDR1 and CDR2: KGHDR, SFDVKD. The CDR3 is 15 residues long.